This TCR beta chain stems from a study of blood T cell repertoires in COVID-19. Profiled with immunoSEQ multiplex PCR; TCRdb holds only in-frame clones, not every one. The sample lists over 300,000 clones, approximately 85% seen once, with around 2.1% in the top ten. Participant age was about 18 to 95 years, and participants resided in about two dozen US areas. Participants reported their clinical history, and cohort assignment relied on those reports. Two negative PCRs, clearance, or symptom resolution characterized the recovered Cohort 3 donors. The germline V gene encodes CDR1 GTSNPN and CDR2 SVGIG (reference sequence). V shed 4 bases and J 2 bases; nucleotides not matched to a gene: 16. The CDR3 is 18 amino acids.

The chain employs TRBV30 and TRBJ1-1, with 10 nucleotides matching TRBD1. Sequenced material: PBMCs or T cells enriched from blood (not recorded which). This receptor was identified in a man in his thirties or forties who had recovered from COVID-19. The CDR3 bases are TGTGCCTGGAAACGGTCCATTAAAGGGACAGGGGTTAACACTGAAGCTTTCTTT. Amino acids: CAWKRSIKGTGVNTEAFF.